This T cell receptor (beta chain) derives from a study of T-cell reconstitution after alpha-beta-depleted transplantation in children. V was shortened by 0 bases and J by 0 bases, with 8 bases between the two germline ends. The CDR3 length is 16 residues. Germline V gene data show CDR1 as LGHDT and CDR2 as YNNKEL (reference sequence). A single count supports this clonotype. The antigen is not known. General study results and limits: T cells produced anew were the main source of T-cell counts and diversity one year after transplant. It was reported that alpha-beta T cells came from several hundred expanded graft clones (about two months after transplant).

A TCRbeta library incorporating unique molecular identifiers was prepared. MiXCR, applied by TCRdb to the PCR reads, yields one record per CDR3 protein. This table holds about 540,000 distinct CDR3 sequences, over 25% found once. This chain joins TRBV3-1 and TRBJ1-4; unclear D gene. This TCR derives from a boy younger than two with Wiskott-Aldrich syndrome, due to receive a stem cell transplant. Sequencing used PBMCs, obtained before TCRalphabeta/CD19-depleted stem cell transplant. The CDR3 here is CASSQDWAATNEKLFF. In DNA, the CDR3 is TGTGCCAGCAGCCAAGATTGGGCGGCAACTAATGAAAAACTGTTTTTT.